This TCR beta chain was sequenced during a study of T cell responses to AZD1222 COVID-19 vaccine. Looking at the study overall: Both about-4-week and about-12-week second-dose recipients were combined.

Sequenced by immunoSEQ multiplex PCR; TCRdb stores in-frame clones only, minus some. The sample contains 100,000 to 150,000 clones, 85% to 90% of which appear only once. Germline CDR1 is LGHNA and CDR2 is YNFKEQ. Between the trimmed V and J ends, which lost 1 base and 0 bases, there was a span of 11 bases. The CDR3 length is 16 residues. The source was peripheral blood, collected on day 0 of AZD1222 vaccination. This receptor was obtained from an adult in good health. V and J are TRBV4-2 and TRBJ2-3, with D perhaps TRBD2 (6 bases). The CDR3: CASSQGSGLSTDTQYF. Written as DNA, the CDR3 is TGTGCCAGCAGCCAAGGTAGCGGCCTTAGCACAGATACGCAGTATTTT.